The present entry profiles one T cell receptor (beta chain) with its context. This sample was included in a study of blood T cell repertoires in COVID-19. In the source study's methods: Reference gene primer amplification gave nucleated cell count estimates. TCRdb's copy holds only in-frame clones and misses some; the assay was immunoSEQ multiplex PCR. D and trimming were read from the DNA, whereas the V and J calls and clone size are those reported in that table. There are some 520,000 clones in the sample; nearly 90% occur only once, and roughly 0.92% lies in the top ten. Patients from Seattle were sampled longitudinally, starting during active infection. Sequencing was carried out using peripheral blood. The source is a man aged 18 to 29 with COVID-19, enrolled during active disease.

In nucleotides, the CDR3 is TGTGCCAGCAGTGAAGCACCGAGCAATGAGCAGTTCTTC. Protein product: CASSEAPSNEQFF. The chain combines TRBV6-1 with TRBJ2-1, with D uncertain. This CDR3 has 13 amino acids. Trimming removed 0 bases from V and 6 bases from J, with 6 bases in between. Germline assignment: CDR1 MNHNS and CDR2 SASEGT.